The TCR beta chain under discussion was sequenced for a study of technical replicates of blood from a few donors. This CDR3 comprises 15 residues. J lost 5 bases, V lost 6 bases, and 10 bases had no gene match. The V gene's germline CDR1 is LNHDA and CDR2 SQIVND (reference sequence). Clones were read by immunoSEQ multiplex PCR, and TCRdb kept only the in-frame ones, dropping some. The sample lists about 73,000 clones, approximately 91% seen once, with approximately 5% in the top ten. What was sequenced was PBMCs. The sequence was obtained from a human donor in good health. Some clones in this sample may be carry-over from other donors' samples. The chain links TRBV19 to TRBJ2-5, with TRBD1 matching 9 bases. The CDR3 protein is CASRDPGQGMETQYF. The CDR3 DNA sequence: TGTGCCAGTAGAGACCCGGGACAGGGCATGGAGACCCAGTACTTC.